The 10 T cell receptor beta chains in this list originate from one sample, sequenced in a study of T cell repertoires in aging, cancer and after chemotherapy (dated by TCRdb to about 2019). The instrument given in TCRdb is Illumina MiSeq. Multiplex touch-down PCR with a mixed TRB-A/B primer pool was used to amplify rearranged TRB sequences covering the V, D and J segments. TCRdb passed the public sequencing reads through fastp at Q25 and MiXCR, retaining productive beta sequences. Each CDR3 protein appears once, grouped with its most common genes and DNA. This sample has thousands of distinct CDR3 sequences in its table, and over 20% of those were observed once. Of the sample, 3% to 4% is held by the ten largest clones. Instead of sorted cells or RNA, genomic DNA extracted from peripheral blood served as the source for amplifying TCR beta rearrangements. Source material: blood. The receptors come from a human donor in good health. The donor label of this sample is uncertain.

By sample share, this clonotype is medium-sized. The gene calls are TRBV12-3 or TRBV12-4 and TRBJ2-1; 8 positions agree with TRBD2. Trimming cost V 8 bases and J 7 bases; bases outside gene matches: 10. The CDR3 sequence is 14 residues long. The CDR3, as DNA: TGTGCCAGCCTAAATAGCGGGGTGGGAAATGAGCAGTTCTTC. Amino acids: CASLNSGVGNEQFF.

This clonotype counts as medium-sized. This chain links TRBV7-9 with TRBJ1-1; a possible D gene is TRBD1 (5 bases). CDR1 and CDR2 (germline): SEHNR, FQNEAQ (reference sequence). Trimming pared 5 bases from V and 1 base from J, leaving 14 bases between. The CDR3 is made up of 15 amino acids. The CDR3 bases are TGTGCCAGCAGCCCGTCACGGGGGTCGAACACTGAAGCTTTCTTT. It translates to CASSPSRGSNTEAFF.

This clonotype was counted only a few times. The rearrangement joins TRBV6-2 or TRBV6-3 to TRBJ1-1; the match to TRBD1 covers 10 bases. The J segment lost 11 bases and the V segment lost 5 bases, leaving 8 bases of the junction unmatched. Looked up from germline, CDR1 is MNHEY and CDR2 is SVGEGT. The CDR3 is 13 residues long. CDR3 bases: TGTGCCAGCAGTACGGGCGACAGGGGGCCTGCTTTCTTT. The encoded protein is CASSTGDRGPAFF.

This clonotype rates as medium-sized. Here the CDR3 DNA reads TGTGCCAGCAGTTTAACAGAAAGTGGTCCCTACGAGCAGTACTTC. Its translation is CASSLTESGPYEQYF. The chain couples TRBV6-5 to TRBJ2-7, with D hard to call. CDR1 is MNHEY and CDR2 is SVGAGI in the germline V gene. V lost 4 bases to trimming and J lost 2 bases, with 15 bases between them. CDR3 size: 15 residues.

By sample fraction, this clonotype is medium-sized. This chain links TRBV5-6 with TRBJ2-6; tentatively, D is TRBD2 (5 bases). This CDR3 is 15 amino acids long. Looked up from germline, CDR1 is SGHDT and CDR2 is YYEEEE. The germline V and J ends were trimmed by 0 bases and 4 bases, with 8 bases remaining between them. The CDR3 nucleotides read TGTGCCAGCAGCTTGGCGGGGTTCGGGGCCAACGTCCTGACTTTC. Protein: CASSLAGFGANVLTF.

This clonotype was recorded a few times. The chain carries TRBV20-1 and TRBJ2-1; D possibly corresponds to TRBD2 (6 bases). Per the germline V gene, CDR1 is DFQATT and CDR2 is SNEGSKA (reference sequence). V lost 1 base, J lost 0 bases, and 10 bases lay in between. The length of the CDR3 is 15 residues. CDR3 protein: CSARVLADSYNEQFF. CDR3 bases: TGCAGTGCTAGAGTTTTAGCGGACTCCTACAATGAGCAGTTCTTC.

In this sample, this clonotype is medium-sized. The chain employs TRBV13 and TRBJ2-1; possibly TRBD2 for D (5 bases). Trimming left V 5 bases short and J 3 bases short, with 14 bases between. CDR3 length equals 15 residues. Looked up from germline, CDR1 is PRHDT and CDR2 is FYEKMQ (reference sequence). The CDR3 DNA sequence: TGTGCCAGCAGCCTAGCAGAGGGCCTCTACAATGAGCAGTTCTTC. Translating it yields CASSLAEGLYNEQFF.

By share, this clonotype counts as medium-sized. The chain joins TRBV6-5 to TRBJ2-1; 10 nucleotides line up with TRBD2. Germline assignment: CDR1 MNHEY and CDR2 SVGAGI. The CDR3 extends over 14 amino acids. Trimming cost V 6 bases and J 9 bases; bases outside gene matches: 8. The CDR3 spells CASSPQRGGAEQFF. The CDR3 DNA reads TGTGCCAGCAGCCCTCAGCGGGGGGGCGCTGAGCAGTTCTTC.

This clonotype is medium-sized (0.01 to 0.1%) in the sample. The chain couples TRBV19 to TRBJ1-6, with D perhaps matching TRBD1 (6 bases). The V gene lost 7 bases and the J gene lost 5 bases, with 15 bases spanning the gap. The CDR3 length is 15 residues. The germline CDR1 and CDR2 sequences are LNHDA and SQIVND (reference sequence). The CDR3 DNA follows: TGTGCCAGTACCCCCGGACAGACGAATAATTCACCCCTCCACTTT. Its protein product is CASTPGQTNNSPLHF.

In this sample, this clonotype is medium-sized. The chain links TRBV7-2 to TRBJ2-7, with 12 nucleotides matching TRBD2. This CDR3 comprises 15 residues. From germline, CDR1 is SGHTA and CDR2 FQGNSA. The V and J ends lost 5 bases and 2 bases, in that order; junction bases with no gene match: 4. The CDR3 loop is CASSLRTSGTYEQYF. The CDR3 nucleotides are TGTGCCAGCAGCCTACGGACTAGCGGGACCTACGAGCAGTACTTC.